This T cell receptor (beta chain) is drawn from a study of cytomegalovirus exposure and HLA in healthy donors. Healthy bone marrow donors made up the cohort. Study-level points and caveats: Among TCR sequences, most were rare, though some public TCRs appeared in many donors. Confirmation in vitro established that three CMV-associated chains were specific for CMV antigens. Among TCR beta chains, those listed as cytomegalovirus-associated numbered about 150.

There are 14 residues in the CDR3. Between the trimmed V and J ends, which lost 8 bases and 2 bases, there was a span of 13 bases. The germline V gene encodes CDR1 LNHNV and CDR2 YYDKDF (reference sequence). With respect to this clone: Its specificity is unknown.

A multiplex PCR was run with 60 Vbeta primers and 13 Jbeta primers. TCRdb's copy holds only in-frame clones and misses some; the assay was immunoSEQ multiplex PCR. Among approximately 180,000 clones, over 60% were seen once, and the ten largest hold 0.85% to 1.4%. This sequence originates from a woman aged 40 to 50 in good health and CMV-seronegative. Sequenced input: PBMCs. The genes are TRBV15 and TRBJ2-1; tentative D call: TRBD2 (6 bases). CDR3 loop: CATATGLTYNEQFF. CDR3 DNA: TGTGCCACCGCGACGGGACTCACCTACAATGAGCAGTTCTTC.